These T cell receptor beta chains were read from a single sample in a study of blood T cell repertoires in COVID-19. Repertoires were generated with immunoSEQ multiplex PCR, while TCRdb's copy carries only in-frame clones and drops some. The sample consists of approximately 160,000 clones, approximately 85% of them appearing once. Material: peripheral blood. All receptors come from a man aged 40-49 years who had recovered from COVID-19. The CDR3 runs from the conserved cysteine through the conserved F or W. The order of the fields is J gene, D gene, clone size, V gene, CDR3 length, CDR3 protein, CDR3 DNA. D genes are given only for firm matches. Size is stated for part of the rows, as once, few or many counts, or as a class when the clone is expanded.

>TRBJ2-1|TRBD2|NA|TRBV28|14
CASSVSSGSNEQFF
TGTGCCAGCAGTGTGTCTAGCGGGAGCAATGAGCAGTTCTTC
>TRBJ1-6|TRBD1|NA|TRBV4-1|17
CASSQDLGQGEDSPLHF
TGCGCCAGCAGCCAAGACCTCGGACAGGGCGAAGATTCACCCCTCCACTTT
>TRBJ1-1|NA|few|TRBV7-2|13
CAGALQANTEAFF
TGTGCCGGGGCTCTACAGGCAAACACTGAAGCTTTCTTT
>TRBJ1-6|NA|NA|TRBV18|13
CASSPRDFAPLHF
TGTGCCAGCTCACCAAGGGACTTCGCACCCCTCCACTTT
>TRBJ1-5|TRBD1|NA|TRBV2|15
CASSVRGWNNQPQHF
TGTGCCAGCAGTGTCAGGGGGTGGAACAATCAGCCCCAGCATTTT
>TRBJ2-1|TRBD2|NA|TRBV7-2|14
CASSSGSGRSEQFF
TGTGCCAGCAGCTCCGGTAGCGGGAGATCGGAGCAGTTCTTC
>TRBJ1-5|NA|few|TRBV28|13
CASRGPRNQPQHF
TGTGCCAGCAGGGGGCCCAGGAATCAGCCCCAGCATTTT
>TRBJ2-3|TRBD1|NA|TRBV7-3|14
CASSSQGAGDTQYF
TGTGCCAGCAGCTCACAGGGGGCCGGAGATACGCAGTATTTT
>TRBJ1-1|NA|NA|TRBV4-3|15
CASSYGINMNTEAFF
TGCGCCAGCAGCTACGGGATTAACATGAACACTGAAGCTTTCTTT
>TRBJ1-1|NA|NA|TRBV7-2|16
CASSLGFYGPNTEAFF
TGTGCCAGCAGCTTAGGTTTTTATGGGCCTAACACTGAAGCTTTCTTT
>TRBJ2-7|NA|NA|TRBV9|14
CASSVADRAYEQYF
TGTGCCAGCAGCGTAGCGGACAGAGCATACGAGCAGTACTTC
>TRBJ1-2|TRBD1|NA|TRBV4-1|19
CASSRRGSGSGQGGDGYTF
TGCGCCAGCAGCCGGAGGGGTTCAGGTTCGGGACAGGGGGGCGATGGCTACACCTTC
>TRBJ2-1|TRBD2|NA|TRBV24-1|16
CATSEGGRGAWNEQFF
TGTGCCACCAGTGAAGGGGGGCGGGGGGCCTGGAATGAGCAGTTCTTC
>TRBJ1-6|NA|once|TRBV6-2/TRBV6-3|15
CASSYNGYSSSPLHF
TGTGCCAGCAGTTATAACGGTTATTCGTCTTCACCCCTCCACTTT
>TRBJ2-5|NA|NA|TRBV10-2|13
CASSEEYQETQYF
TGCGCCAGCAGTGAGGAGTACCAAGAGACCCAGTACTTC
>TRBJ2-1|NA|NA|TRBV9|13
CASSVGDMNEQFF
TGTGCCAGCAGCGTAGGGGACATGAATGAGCAGTTCTTC
>TRBJ2-3|NA|NA|TRBV28|12
CASSFSQDTQYF
TGTGCCAGCAGTTTCTCACAAGATACGCAGTATTTT
>TRBJ1-3|NA|many|TRBV7-9|14
CASNKVDSGNTIYF
TGTGCCAGCAATAAAGTAGACTCTGGAAACACCATATATTTT
>TRBJ2-7|NA|NA|TRBV28|14
CASSFRSRPYEQYF
TGTGCCAGCAGTTTTCGTTCTAGACCCTACGAGCAGTACTTC
>TRBJ2-1|NA|few|TRBV4-2|13
CASSHHMEDEQFF
TGTGCCAGCAGCCACCACATGGAGGACGAGCAGTTCTTC
>TRBJ2-1|TRBD2|NA|TRBV4-3|16
CASSQKRGLAVNEQFF
TGCGCCAGCAGCCAAAAAAGGGGACTAGCGGTCAATGAGCAGTTCTTC
>TRBJ2-3|TRBD2|NA|TRBV4-3|19
CASSQDLTLSGTSEDTQYF
TGCGCCAGCAGCCAAGATCTCACACTTAGCGGGACCTCCGAGGATACGCAGTATTTT